Given below is one TCR beta chain in context. This record belongs to a study of OX40 agonist ivuxolimab in advanced cancers. Study context: Patient treatment consisted of intravenous ivuxolimab administration every 2 weeks at 0.01 to 10 mg/kg. The mean age was about 57 years, ranging from 23 to 79, with less than 90% of participants male. Three patients showed partial responses: one hepatocellular carcinoma and two cutaneous melanoma cases.

CDR3 size: 15 residues. Germline values: CDR1 SGHNT, CDR2 YENEEA. Data came from immunoSEQ multiplex PCR; TCRdb stores just in-frame clones and leaves some out. Of tens of thousands of clones in the sample, approximately 83% were seen once. The material sequenced was CD4+ or CD8+ T cells sorted from blood, taken in a trial of the OX40 agonist ivuxolimab. This TCR came from an adult with an advanced solid tumor such as melanoma, head and neck, liver or kidney cancer. V usage is TRBV11-3 and J usage is TRBJ2-5, with unresolved D. The DNA end favors TRBJ2-7, so the J call may be wrong. The CDR3 spells CASSLGEGNSYEQYF. The CDR3 DNA follows: TGTGCCAGCAGCTTAGGCGAAGGGAACTCCTACGAGCAGTACTTC.